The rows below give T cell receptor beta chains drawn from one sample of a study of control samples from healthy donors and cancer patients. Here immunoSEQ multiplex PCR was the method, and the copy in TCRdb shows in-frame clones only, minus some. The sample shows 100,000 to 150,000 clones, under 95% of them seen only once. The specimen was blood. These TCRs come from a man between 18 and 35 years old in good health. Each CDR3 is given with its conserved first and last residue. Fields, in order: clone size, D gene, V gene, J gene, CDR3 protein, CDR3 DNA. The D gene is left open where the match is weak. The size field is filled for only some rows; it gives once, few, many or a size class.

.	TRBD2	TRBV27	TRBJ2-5	CASRRGGMKTQYF	TGTGCCAGCAGACGGGGGGGGATGAAGACCCAGTACTTC
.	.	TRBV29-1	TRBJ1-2	CSVEPGAEANYGYTF	TGCAGCGTTGAACCAGGGGCCGAGGCTAACTATGGCTACACCTTC
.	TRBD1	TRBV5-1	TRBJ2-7	CASSSRTGGAMREQYF	TGCGCCAGCAGCTCCCGGACAGGGGGCGCGATGAGGGAGCAGTACTTC
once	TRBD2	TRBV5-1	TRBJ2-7	CASSPNSGGSLGEQYF	TGCGCCAGCAGCCCAAATAGCGGGGGCTCCCTGGGCGAGCAGTACTTC
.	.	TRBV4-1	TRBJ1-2	CASSQGFPGVQGYTF	TGCGCCAGCAGCCAGGGATTTCCAGGGGTACAAGGCTACACCTTC
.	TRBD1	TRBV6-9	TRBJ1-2	CASSWGQGRYGYTF	TGTGCCAGCAGTTGGGGACAGGGTCGGTATGGCTACACCTTC
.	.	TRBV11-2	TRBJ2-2	CASSLRGRNTGELFF	TGTGCCAGCAGCTTAAGGGGTCGGAACACCGGGGAGCTGTTTTTT
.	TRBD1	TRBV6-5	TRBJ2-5	CASTWGQGVRETQYF	TGTGCCAGCACCTGGGGACAGGGGGTTAGAGAGACCCAGTACTTC
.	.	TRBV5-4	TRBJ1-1	CASSLLGNTEAFF	TGTGCCAGCAGCTTGCTAGGGAACACTGAAGCTTTCTTT
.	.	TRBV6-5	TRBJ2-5	CASRTGTAETQYF	TGTGCCAGCAGGACCGGGACTGCGGAGACCCAGTACTTC
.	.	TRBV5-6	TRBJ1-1	CASSLTGSSNTEAFF	TGTGCCAGCAGTCTAACAGGGTCCTCGAACACTGAAGCTTTCTTT
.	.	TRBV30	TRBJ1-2	CAWRWDTYYGYTF	TGTGCCTGGCGGTGGGACACATACTATGGCTACACCTTC
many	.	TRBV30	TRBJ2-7	CAWSVLGYEQYF	TGTGCCTGGAGTGTATTGGGCTACGAGCAGTACTTC
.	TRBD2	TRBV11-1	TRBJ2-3	CASSLGRLAGGDTQYF	TGTGCCAGCAGCTTGGGGCGACTAGCGGGAGGCGATACGCAGTATTTT
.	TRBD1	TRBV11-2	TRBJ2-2	CASSGWTGWAGELFF	TGTGCCAGCAGCGGGTGGACAGGGTGGGCCGGGGAGCTGTTTTTT
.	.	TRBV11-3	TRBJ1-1	CASSLSVNTEAFF	TGTGCCAGCAGCTTATCCGTGAACACTGAAGCTTTCTTT
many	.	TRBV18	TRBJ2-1	CASSPRLDKVNEQFF	TGTGCCAGCTCACCACGGCTAGACAAAGTCAATGAGCAGTTCTTC
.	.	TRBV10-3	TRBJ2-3	CAISSAEGGADTQYF	TGTGCCATCAGTTCGGCCGAAGGCGGCGCAGATACGCAGTATTTT
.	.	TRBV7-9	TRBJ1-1	CASSLYVGADTEAFF	TGTGCCAGCAGCTTATATGTCGGGGCGGACACTGAAGCTTTCTTT
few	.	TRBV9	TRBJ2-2	CASSGFRGPDNTGELFF	TGTGCCAGCAGCGGATTCCGTGGACCCGACAACACCGGGGAGCTGTTTTTT
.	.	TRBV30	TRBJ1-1	CAWSETGPNTEAFF	TGTGCCTGGAGTGAGACAGGCCCGAACACTGAAGCTTTCTTT
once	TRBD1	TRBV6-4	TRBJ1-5	CASSDADRGPQPQHF	TGTGCCAGCAGTGACGCGGACAGGGGGCCGCAGCCCCAGCATTTT
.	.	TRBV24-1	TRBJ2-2	CATSDRRDTGELFF	TGTGCCACCAGTGATCGTAGGGACACCGGGGAGCTGTTTTTT
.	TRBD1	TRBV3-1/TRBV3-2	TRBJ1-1	CASSRGTGVEAFF	TGTGCCAGCAGCCGCGGGACAGGGGTTGAAGCTTTCTTT
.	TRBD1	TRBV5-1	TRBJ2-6	CASRPDRGLSGANVLTF	TGCGCCAGCAGACCGGACAGGGGCCTTTCTGGGGCCAACGTCCTGACTTTC
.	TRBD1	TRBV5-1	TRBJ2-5	CASRGGGQETQYF	TGCGCCAGCAGAGGGGGCGGGCAAGAGACCCAGTACTTC